These 11 T cell receptor beta chains were all obtained from the same sample, sequenced in a study of cytomegalovirus exposure and HLA in healthy donors. TCRdb's table, derived via immunoSEQ multiplex PCR, lists solely in-frame clones and lacks some. Of approximately 270,000 clones listed, nearly 90% were seen once; the top ten hold 0.37%. The sample was PBMCs. These receptors all come from a woman between 18 and 29 years old in good health and CMV-seronegative.

The count of this clone is one. This chain links TRBV28 with TRBJ2-1, with 8 bases fitting TRBD1. The V gene's germline CDR1 is MDHEN and CDR2 SYDVKM. The CDR3 extends over 16 amino acids. V shed 4 bases, J shed 6 bases, and the junction held 11 bases outside the gene matches. CDR3 amino acids: CASSSHQGAIGNEQFF. The CDR3 bases are TGTGCCAGCAGTTCTCATCAGGGGGCTATTGGCAATGAGCAGTTCTTC.

There are a few counts of this clone. The rearrangement joins TRBV30 to TRBJ2-7; 11 nucleotides line up with TRBD1. V trimming: 4 bases; J trimming: 0 bases; junction bases outside the gene matches: 8. The germline V gene encodes CDR1 GTSNPN and CDR2 SVGIG (reference sequence). The CDR3 is 16 amino acids. CDR3 sequence reads: CAWKKDRGPDSYEQYF. The DNA for the CDR3 is TGTGCCTGGAAGAAGGACAGGGGGCCCGACTCCTACGAGCAGTACTTC.

This chain uses TRBV6-1 with TRBJ2-7; perhaps TRBD1 as D (6 bases). V was cut by 0 bases and J by 2 bases, with 14 bases left in between. The CDR3 contains 16 residues. Germline lookup yields CDR1 MNHNS and CDR2 SASEGT. The CDR3 sequence: CASSEARRGRTYEQYV. The CDR3 DNA is TGTGCCAGCAGTGAAGCGCGCAGGGGCCGCACCTACGAGCAGTACGTC.

The genes are TRBV5-1 and TRBJ2-5, with 9 bases lining up with TRBD1. Germline CDR1 and CDR2: SGHRS and YFSETQ. V dropped 0 bases and J dropped 4; count of bases not matched to a gene: 7. The CDR3 contains 16 residues. As DNA, the CDR3 is TGCGCCAGCAGCTTGGCCCGGGACAGGGTGGGAGAGACCCAGTACTTC. Translated: CASSLARDRVGETQYF.

The rearrangement joins TRBV5-6 to TRBJ2-2, with D possibly being TRBD1 (7 bases). Trimming took 2 bases from V and 4 from J, leaving 21 bases between them. The CDR3 runs 18 residues. The germline gives CDR1 SGHDT, CDR2 YYEEEE. In DNA, the CDR3 is TGTGCCAGCAGCTTAGGTTCCAGGGGGGCGCACCTCACCGGGGAGCTGTTTTTT. It is translated as CASSLGSRGAHLTGELFF.

The rearrangement links TRBV28 to TRBJ1-5, with 8 positions matching TRBD1. The CDR3 is made up of 15 amino acids. V dropped 3 bases and J dropped 4; count of bases not matched to a gene: 5. From germline, CDR1 is MDHEN and CDR2 SYDVKM. The CDR3 reads CASSFTGGSNQPQHF. The CDR3 nucleotides are TGTGCCAGCAGTTTTACAGGGGGATCGAATCAGCCCCAGCATTTT. The full variable domain, in which reference TRBV28 and TRBJ1-5 provide the parts outside the CDR3, is DVKVTQSSRYLVKRTGEKVFLECVQDMDHENMFWYRQDPGLGLRLIYFSYDVKMKEKGDIPEGYSVSREKKERFSLILESASTNQTSMYLCASSFTGGSNQPQHFGDGTRLSIL.

This rearrangement joins TRBV29-1 to TRBJ2-3; 7 bases line up with TRBD2. After removal of 1 base from V and 2 bases from J, the junction contained 6 bases not matched to a gene. CDR1 is SQVTM, CDR2 ANQGSEA, per germline. The CDR3 spans 15 residues. In DNA, the CDR3 is TGCAGCGTTGAAGGGTGGCTAGCGGTCACAGATACGCAGTATTTT. This codes for CSVEGWLAVTDTQYF.

The rearrangement joins TRBV6-5 to TRBJ2-5; 7 bases map to TRBD1. With 2 bases clipped from V and 5 bases from J, the junction kept 8 bases outside the gene matches. CDR1 and CDR2 (germline): MNHEY, SVGAGI. There are 15 residues in the CDR3. CDR3 sequence: CASSYVGGGGETQYF. Written as DNA, the CDR3 is TGTGCCAGCAGTTACGTAGGGGGCGGTGGGGAGACCCAGTACTTC.

This sequence joins TRBV30 and TRBJ2-3; 7 bases are shared with TRBD2. The germline V gene encodes CDR1 GTSNPN and CDR2 SVGIG (reference sequence). With 4 bases clipped from V and 2 bases from J, the junction kept 12 bases outside the gene matches. The length of the CDR3 is 16 residues. The CDR3 DNA reads TGTGCCTGGATAAGCGGGGAACTGATAGACACAGATACGCAGTATTTT. Translated, it gives CAWISGELIDTDTQYF.

This clone has a single count. The V gene is TRBV9, the J gene TRBJ2-3, with 8 bases matching TRBD2. Germline assignment: CDR1 SGDLS and CDR2 YYNGEE. Trimming cost V 0 bases and J 5 bases; bases outside gene matches: 11. This CDR3 contains 17 residues. In nucleotides, the CDR3 is TGTGCCAGCAGCGTAGATGTTCGGGGGGGCCTTGGAGATACGCAGTATTTT. Its protein product is CASSVDVRGGLGDTQYF. Together with reference TRBV9 and TRBJ2-3, the CDR3 gives the full variable domain: DSGVTQTPKHLITATGQRVTLRCSPRSGDLSVYWYQQSLDQGLQFLIQYYNGEERAKGNILERFSAQQFPDLHSELNLSSLELGDSALYFCASSVDVRGGLGDTQYFGPGTRLTVL.

The V call is TRBV14, the J call TRBJ2-6; 7 bases match TRBD2. The germline CDR1 and CDR2 sequences are SGHDN and FVKESK. The CDR3 length is 14 residues. After removal of 8 bases from V and 0 bases from J, the junction contained 1 base not matched to a gene. The CDR3 region has the DNA TGTGCCAGCGGGGAGGGCTCTGGGGCCAACGTCCTGACTTTC. Its protein product is CASGEGSGANVLTF.